Described below is a single TCR beta chain sequence and its context. What it binds is not known. These data are taken from a study of OX40 agonist ivuxolimab in advanced cancers. Study results and caveats: At 0.1 to 3.0 mg/kg, CD4+ and CD8+ blood T cells expanded clonally by week 6. Normalized expansion of T-cell clones was also low for some nonresponders.

This CDR3 spans 17 amino acids. The germline V gene encodes CDR1 LGHNA and CDR2 YSLEER. Trimming removed 4 bases at V and 8 bases at J, with 26 bases between. Here immunoSEQ multiplex PCR was the method, and the copy in TCRdb shows in-frame clones only, minus some. The sample consists of 40,000 to 50,000 clones, around 90% of them appearing once. Sequenced here: CD4+ or CD8+ T cells sorted from blood, sampled in a trial of the OX40 agonist ivuxolimab. The origin of this receptor is an adult with an advanced solid tumor such as melanoma, head and neck, liver or kidney cancer. The J gene is TRBJ1-2, the V gene TRBV4-3; TRBD1 is a possible D gene (6 bases). CDR3 amino acids: CASSLLSTTGTTDGYTF. As DNA, the CDR3 is TGCGCCAGCAGCCTCTTGTCAACGACAGGCACGACGGACGGCTACACCTTC.